What follows are 25 T cell receptor beta chains derived from one specimen sequenced in a study of blood T cell repertoires in COVID-19. Using immunoSEQ multiplex PCR, the repertoire was profiled, and TCRdb retains in-frame clones only, with some absent. The sample gives 200,000 to 250,000 clones, around nine tenths of which show up once; 18% is in the top ten. What was sequenced was peripheral blood. The receptors were gathered from a man aged 45-65 years with COVID-19, enrolled during active disease.

This chain uses TRBV10-3 with TRBJ2-1, with D perhaps TRBD2 (7 bases). Germline-derived CDR1 and CDR2 are ENHRY and SYGVKD. Trimming cost V 3 bases and J 5 bases, with 17 bases left between them. This CDR3 has 16 residues. CDR3 sequence (DNA): TGTGCCATCAGTGATGGGGGCCAGGGAGGGGACAATGAGCAGTTCTTC. Translation gives CAISDGGQGGDNEQFF.

This sequence joins TRBV19 and TRBJ2-5; TRBD2 aligns across 7 bases. This CDR3 is built from 15 residues. After removal of 6 bases from V and 2 bases from J, the junction contained 9 bases not matched to a gene. Germline V lookup: CDR1 LNHDA, CDR2 SQIVND (reference sequence). CDR3 region: CASSRGLGLQETQYF. The CDR3 DNA reads TGTGCCAGTAGCCGGGGTTTGGGACTACAAGAGACCCAGTACTTC.

This chain connects TRBV28 to TRBJ2-5; no reliable D call. The CDR3 has 11 amino acids. The germline gives CDR1 MDHEN, CDR2 SYDVKM. V dropped 3 bases and J dropped 5 bases, with 4 bases sitting between them. The chain's CDR3 is CASSFTETQYF. The CDR3 nucleotides are TGTGCCAGCAGTTTCACTGAGACCCAGTACTTC.

The chain links TRBV5-1 to TRBJ1-2; 8 nucleotides agree with TRBD1. With V trimmed by 0 bases and J by 6 bases, 7 bases remained unmatched. Germline V gives CDR1 SGHRS, CDR2 YFSETQ. The CDR3 has 15 residues. The CDR3 DNA is TGCGCCAGCAGCTTGGAAGGGACAGGAGGGGATGGCTACACCTTC. As protein: CASSLEGTGGDGYTF.

This chain links TRBV13 with TRBJ2-7; 9 nucleotides align to TRBD2. V trimming: 4 bases; J trimming: 5 bases; junction bases outside the gene matches: 6. This CDR3 is built from 14 residues. The germline gives CDR1 PRHDT, CDR2 FYEKMQ (reference sequence). The CDR3 is CASSSSGARDEQYF. Here the CDR3 DNA reads TGTGCCAGCAGCTCTAGCGGGGCTAGGGACGAGCAGTACTTC.

The rearrangement links TRBV6-2 or TRBV6-3 to TRBJ1-1; a possible D gene is TRBD1 (6 bases). The CDR3 contains 13 residues. V was clipped by 6 bases and J by 1 base, with 9 bases between them. CDR1 MNHEY and CDR2 SVGEGT come from the germline V gene. CDR3 region: CASSHRENTEAFF. The CDR3, as DNA: TGTGCCAGCAGCCACAGGGAGAACACTGAAGCTTTCTTT.

The rearrangement links TRBV4-3 to TRBJ2-2; D possibly corresponds to TRBD1 (6 bases). Germline CDR1 and CDR2: LGHNA and YSLEER. This CDR3 region has 16 residues. V was trimmed by 4 bases and J by 4 bases, leaving 16 bases between them. The CDR3 sequence is CASSPQGTGRTGELFF. CDR3 in DNA: TGCGCCAGCAGCCCCCAAGGAACAGGGCGCACCGGGGAGCTGTTTTTT.

The chain recombines TRBV11-2 with TRBJ2-2, with TRBD2 as a possible D gene (6 bases). Germline V gives CDR1 SGHAT, CDR2 FQNNGV. Trimming stripped 0 bases from V and 2 bases from J, with 10 bases between. The CDR3 is 16 residues long. The CDR3 spells CASSLDRGLNTGELFF. CDR3 DNA: TGTGCCAGCAGCTTAGATCGGGGACTCAACACCGGGGAGCTGTTTTTT.

The genes are TRBV7-6 and TRBJ2-1; D may be TRBD2 (6 bases). V lost 1 base to trimming and J lost 4 bases, with 11 bases between them. Germline V gene sequence: CDR1 SGHVS, CDR2 FNYEAQ. The CDR3 sequence is 15 residues long. CDR3 nucleotides: TGTGCCAGCAGCTTAGTTGGCGGGGAATACAATGAGCAGTTCTTC. This encodes CASSLVGGEYNEQFF.

The chain recombines TRBV7-8 with TRBJ2-7, with 14 bases aligning to TRBD2. This CDR3 is 17 amino acids long. V shed 5 bases, J shed 2 bases, and the junction held 8 bases outside the gene matches. From germline, CDR1 is SGHVS and CDR2 FQNEAQ. The CDR3 nucleotides read TGTGCCAGCAGCGCGGAGGGACTAGCGGGGGCAACCTACGAGCAGTACTTC. Its protein product is CASSAEGLAGATYEQYF.

The rearrangement uses TRBV24-1 and TRBJ2-1; 9 bases match TRBD2. The CDR3 is 16 residues long. With V trimmed by 2 bases and J by 4 bases, 5 bases remained unmatched. CDR1 and CDR2 from the germline V gene are KGHDR and SFDVKD. The CDR3 DNA is TGTGCCACCAGTGATTCGTCTAGCGGGGTATACAATGAGCAGTTCTTC. Translated, it gives CATSDSSSGVYNEQFF.

The rearrangement joins TRBV10-3 to TRBJ2-3; 7 nucleotides line up with TRBD1. V shed 8 bases, J shed 3 bases, and the junction held 5 bases outside the gene matches. The CDR3 loop spans 13 amino acids. Germline V lookup: CDR1 ENHRY, CDR2 SYGVKD. The CDR3 sequence is CAIEGAQTDTQYF. In DNA form, the CDR3 reads TGTGCCATCGAGGGGGCGCAGACAGATACGCAGTATTTT.

The chain combines TRBV5-1 with TRBJ1-1; D is undetermined. Germline V lookup: CDR1 SGHRS, CDR2 YFSETQ. The CDR3 is 13 residues long. The V and J ends lost 0 bases and 9 bases respectively, with 12 bases between them. CDR3 in DNA: TGCGCCAGCAGCTTGGGGGGAGCCCCGAAAGCTTTCTTT. Residues: CASSLGGAPKAFF. Together with reference TRBV5-1 and TRBJ1-1, the CDR3 gives the full variable domain: KAGVTQTPRYLIKTRGQQVTLSCSPISGHRSVSWYQQTPGQGLQFLFEYFSETQRNKGNFPGRFSGRQFSNSRSEMNVSTLELGDSALYLCASSLGGAPKAFFGQGTRLTVV.

V gene TRBV6-5 combines with J gene TRBJ2-7; 12 bases align to TRBD2. V was pared by 6 bases and J by 2 bases, with 5 bases of the junction left unmatched. Germline V gene sequence: CDR1 MNHEY, CDR2 SVGAGI. The length of the CDR3 is 15 residues. As DNA, the CDR3 is TGTGCCAGCAGCACCGGACTAGCGGGGCCCTACGAGCAGTACTTC. Protein sequence: CASSTGLAGPYEQYF.

The chain is built from TRBV7-3 and TRBJ2-5, with 9 bases identical to TRBD2. V was pared by 5 bases and J by 1 base, with 5 bases of the junction left unmatched. The CDR3 sequence is 15 residues long. Germline CDR1 reads SGHTA; CDR2 reads FQGTGA. This CDR3 is CASSPAGGAQETQYF. Written as DNA, the CDR3 is TGTGCCAGCAGCCCCGCGGGGGGGGCCCAAGAGACCCAGTACTTC. Full variable domain (rest looked up from reference TRBV7-3 and TRBJ2-5): GAGVSQTPSNKVTEKGKYVELRCDPISGHTALYWYRQSLGQGPEFLIYFQGTGAADDSGLPNDRFFAVRPEGSVSTLKIQRTERGDSAVYLCASSPAGGAQETQYFGPGTRLLVL.

The chain employs TRBV30 and TRBJ1-1, with 9 bases aligning to TRBD1. V dropped 3 bases and J dropped 3; count of bases not matched to a gene: 11. Germline values: CDR1 GTSNPN, CDR2 SVGIG (reference sequence). The CDR3 consists of 16 residues. CDR3 loop: CAWSAGTGIMDTEAFF. The DNA of the CDR3 is TGTGCCTGGAGCGCCGGGACAGGGATTATGGACACTGAAGCTTTCTTT.

V gene TRBV5-1 combines with J gene TRBJ2-7; D gene ambiguous. This CDR3 contains 13 residues. With 5 bases removed from V and 6 bases from J, the gap between germline ends came to 15 bases. Germline assignment: CDR1 SGHRS and CDR2 YFSETQ. The chain's CDR3 is CASSEHSPGEQYF. Here the CDR3 DNA reads TGCGCCAGCAGTGAGCATTCTCCGGGCGAGCAGTACTTC.

This chain joins TRBV10-3 and TRBJ2-3; a possible D gene is TRBD1 (6 bases). CDR1 and CDR2 from the germline V gene are ENHRY and SYGVKD. The CDR3 consists of 13 residues. Between the trimmed V and J ends, which lost 9 bases and 0 bases, there was a span of 10 bases. This CDR3 reads CAIRDTSTDTQYF. CDR3 sequence (DNA): TGTGCCATACGGGACACGAGCACAGATACGCAGTATTTT.

The rearrangement uses TRBV3-1 (or the pseudogene TRBV3-2) and TRBJ2-7; 11 bases map to TRBD2. The CDR3 consists of 16 residues. CDR1 LGHDT and CDR2 YNNKEL come from the germline V gene (reference sequence). The J segment lost 0 bases and the V segment lost 10 bases, leaving 11 bases of the junction unmatched. CDR3 DNA: TGTGCCACCGCGGACAGCGGGACTAGCGGCTCCTACGAGCAGTACTTC. Amino acids: CATADSGTSGSYEQYF.

DNA for the CDR3: TGTGCCACCAGTGACACATCTTTGGCAGATACGCAGTATTTT. It codes for CATSDTSLADTQYF. This sequence joins TRBV24-1 and TRBJ2-3; no reliable D call. This CDR3 has 14 amino acids. Trimming removed 4 bases at V and 4 bases at J, with 11 bases between. The germline V gene has CDR1 KGHDR and CDR2 SFDVKD.

The chain links TRBV7-9 to TRBJ2-7; 8 bases align to TRBD2. The CDR3 extends over 15 amino acids. Germline V CDR1 and CDR2: SEHNR, FQNEAQ (reference sequence). The trim removed 0 bases at V and 1 base at J, leaving 2 bases unmatched. This CDR3 is CASSLASGASYEQYF. The CDR3 DNA follows: TGTGCCAGCAGCTTAGCTAGCGGGGCGTCCTACGAGCAGTACTTC.

V usage is TRBV3-1 (or the pseudogene TRBV3-2) and J usage is TRBJ1-2, with D possibly being TRBD1 (5 bases). The V end was cut by 1 base, the J end by 4 bases, with 10 bases between. The CDR3 loop spans 14 amino acids. Looked up from germline, CDR1 is LGHDT and CDR2 is YNNKEL (reference sequence). The CDR3 DNA reads TGTGCCAGCAGCCAAGTCCCCGGGGGCTATGGCTACACCTTC. It yields the protein CASSQVPGGYGYTF.

The J gene is TRBJ2-7, the V gene TRBV6-2 or TRBV6-3; 7 bases are a match to TRBD1. The trim removed 5 bases at V and 2 bases at J, leaving 12 bases unmatched. Germline V lookup: CDR1 MNHEY, CDR2 SVGEGT. CDR3 size: 16 residues. The CDR3 is CASSQGWGTAAYEQYF. CDR3 coding DNA: TGTGCCAGCAGTCAAGGGTGGGGGACAGCGGCCTACGAGCAGTACTTC.

The rearrangement uses TRBV6-5 and TRBJ2-7; 14 bases align to TRBD2. There are 14 residues in the CDR3. CDR1 and CDR2 (germline): MNHEY, SVGAGI. Trimming removed 6 bases from V and 3 bases from J; junction bases left unmatched: 1. The CDR3 coding sequence is TGTGCCAGCAGGGGGACTAGCGGGAGCTACGAGCAGTACTTC. It codes for CASRGTSGSYEQYF.

The V call is TRBV6-1, the J call TRBJ1-6; D is perhaps TRBD1 (6 bases). The CDR3 extends over 14 amino acids. CDR1 is MNHNS, CDR2 SASEGT, per germline. Trimming removed 6 bases from V and 8 bases from J, with 14 bases in between. The DNA of the CDR3 is TGTGCCAGCAGAGGGCCAGGGGTAGATTCACCCCTCCACTTT. Encoded protein: CASRGPGVDSPLHF.